This TCR beta chain was recovered during a study of monozygotic twins with inflammatory bowel disease. The CDR3 is made up of 16 amino acids. Germline CDR1 is SEHNR and CDR2 is FQNEAQ (reference sequence). Points from the study as a whole: TCRbeta diversity (inverse Simpson) was lower in IBD patients than in healthy co-twins.

Concerning this clonotype itself: Its antigen is undetermined.

Making each TCR library took 3,000 to 4,000 ng of total RNA. Template-switch reactions added UMIs with a 6-nucleotide sample barcode. From its re-call of the 5' RACE reads, TCRdb lists each CDR3 protein once, without DNA. This listing includes some 160,000 distinct CDR3 sequences. The receptor was derived from a human donor with ulcerative colitis or Crohn's disease, or a healthy co-twin of an affected twin (not recorded which). Sequenced sample: blood. V and J are TRBV7-9 and TRBJ1-3; the TCRdb call, TRBD1, lacks DNA for checking. The CDR3 loop is CASSLGGGVSGNTIYF.